The 14 T cell receptor beta chains presented below share a single source sample, sequenced in a study of shared clonotypes between healthy human individuals. TCRdb's copy holds only in-frame clones and misses some; the assay was immunoSEQ multiplex PCR. Of roughly 1.4 million clones listed, about 98.5% are singletons. The sequencing sample was made of naive CD4+ T cells sorted from blood. Subset described: CD45RA+ positively selected. The receptors here all came from a man younger than 40 in good health.

J is TRBJ2-3 and V is TRBV28, with 7 bases aligning to TRBD1. CDR3 length: 19 residues. Germline trimming cut 8 bases from V and 0 bases from J; bases unmatched to any gene: 20. Germline lookup yields CDR1 MDHEN and CDR2 SYDVKM. The CDR3 DNA sequence: TGTGCCAGCGCCGGATTTCCTGTCCGGGACAGCAAGAGCACAGATACGCAGTATTTT. It specifies CASAGFPVRDSKSTDTQYF.

The V and J genes are TRBV12-5 and TRBJ1-1; D not certain. Germline V gene sequence: CDR1 LGHNT, CDR2 FRNRAP. The CDR3 is 13 amino acids. Trimming left V 5 bases short and J 6 bases short, with 13 bases between. The CDR3 DNA reads as TGTGCTAGTGGTCCTACGATTGGCTCTGAAGCTTTCTTT. Encoded protein: CASGPTIGSEAFF. Drawing the rest from reference TRBV12-5 and TRBJ1-1, the complete variable domain is DARVTQTPRHKVTEMGQEVTMRCQPILGHNTVFWYRQTMMQGLELLAYFRNRAPLDDSGMPKDRFSAEMPDATLATLKIQPSEPRDSAVYFCASGPTIGSEAFFGQGTRLTVV.

The V call is TRBV30, the J call TRBJ2-1, with D perhaps matching TRBD2 (7 bases). V was shortened by 5 bases and J by 9 bases, with 17 bases between the two germline ends. The CDR3 consists of 13 residues. From germline, CDR1 is GTSNPN and CDR2 SVGIG (reference sequence). The CDR3 region is CAWEDGGGGEQFF. Written as DNA, the CDR3 is TGTGCCTGGGAGGACGGGGGCGGGGGTGAGCAGTTCTTC.

The J gene is TRBJ1-4, the V gene TRBV18; D is unclear. This CDR3 is 15 amino acids long. The germline gives CDR1 KGHSH, CDR2 LQKENI. Trimming removed 0 bases at V and 7 bases at J, with 12 bases between. CDR3 loop: CASSPPDLTGEKLFF. CDR3 DNA sequence: TGTGCCAGCTCACCACCGGACTTGACTGGTGAAAAACTGTTTTTT.

The chain uses TRBV7-2 and TRBJ2-5, with 10 bases identical to TRBD2. V lost 8 bases to trimming and J lost 5 bases; unmatched junction nucleotides: 14. This CDR3 comprises 16 residues. Germline CDR1 and CDR2: SGHTA and FQGNSA. In DNA form, the CDR3 reads TGTGCCAGCGCTCGTAGCCTAGCGGGAGCTGGTGAGACCCAGTACTTC. Its translation: CASARSLAGAGETQYF.

The V and J genes are TRBV18 and TRBJ1-5; 8 bases map to TRBD1. Per germline, CDR1 KGHSH and CDR2 LQKENI. Trimming took 3 bases from V and 0 from J; bases not matched to a gene: 7. This CDR3 contains 17 residues. The CDR3 loop reads CASSPKQGGNSNQPQHF. The CDR3 region has the DNA TGTGCCAGCTCACCTAAACAGGGGGGTAATAGCAATCAGCCCCAGCATTTT.

The chain combines TRBV28 with TRBJ2-1; D uncertain. V lost 5 bases and J lost 9, with 8 bases in between. CDR3 length: 11 residues. In germline, CDR1 is MDHEN, CDR2 SYDVKM. The CDR3 region is CASSTPGEQFF. Written as DNA, the CDR3 is TGTGCCAGCAGTACTCCGGGTGAGCAGTTCTTC.

This chain links TRBV7-2 with TRBJ2-5; 11 nucleotides match TRBD2. V was pared by 3 bases and J by 5 bases, with 8 bases of the junction left unmatched. The germline gives CDR1 SGHTA, CDR2 FQGNSA. The CDR3 runs to 16 residues. CDR3 in amino acids: CASSFGLAGFWETQYF. The CDR3 bases are TGTGCCAGCAGCTTTGGACTAGCGGGCTTTTGGGAGACCCAGTACTTC.

Worth noting for this clone: Additional DNA sequences in this sample encode the identical CDR3. The rearrangement links TRBV19 to TRBJ1-5; D uncertain. V lost 3 bases and J lost 4, with 10 bases in between. Per germline, CDR1 LNHDA and CDR2 SQIVND (reference sequence). The CDR3 sequence is 14 residues long. CDR3 nucleotide sequence: TGTGCCAGTAGTATTTTGGGCAGTAATCAGCCCCAGCATTTT. This gives the protein CASSILGSNQPQHF. The full variable domain, in which reference TRBV19 and TRBJ1-5 provide the parts outside the CDR3, is DGGITQSPKYLFRKEGQNVTLSCEQNLNHDAMYWYRQDPGQGLRLIYYSQIVNDFQKGDIAEGYSVSREKKESFPLTVTSAQKNPTAFYLCASSILGSNQPQHFGDGTRLSIL.

The genes are TRBV5-1 and TRBJ2-2, with D unresolved. The germline V and J ends were trimmed by 1 base and 3 bases, with 7 bases remaining between them. Germline CDR1 and CDR2: SGHRS and YFSETQ. The CDR3 has 14 amino acids. The CDR3 DNA follows: TGCGCCAGCAGCTTGTATCAGGACACCGGGGAGCTGTTTTTT. This sequence encodes CASSLYQDTGELFF.

The chain is built from TRBV29-1 and TRBJ1-5; D unresolved. The CDR3 length is 14 residues. In germline, CDR1 is SQVTM, CDR2 ANQGSEA. V lost 6 bases to trimming and J lost 0 bases, with 12 bases between them. The CDR3 nucleotides read TGCAGCGTCGGAACGGGAGCTAGCAATCAGCCCCAGCATTTT. This translates into CSVGTGASNQPQHF.

V gene TRBV11-2 combines with J gene TRBJ1-4; the D is unclear. Germline lookup yields CDR1 SGHAT and CDR2 FQNNGV. The germline V and J ends were trimmed by 4 bases and 17 bases, with 17 bases remaining between them. The CDR3 contains 12 residues. Here the CDR3 DNA reads TGTGCCAGCAGCTCCACTAACAGACATCGTTTTTTT. Translation gives CASSSTNRHRFF.

As regards this clone: The same CDR3 is also encoded by other DNA sequences in this sample. The CDR3 nucleotides are TGCAGCGTTGTTTCAGGAGACACTGAAGCTTTCTTT. This encodes CSVVSGDTEAFF. This chain links TRBV29-1 with TRBJ1-1; no definite D call. This CDR3 contains 12 residues. Germline V gives CDR1 SQVTM, CDR2 ANQGSEA. Trimming pared 4 bases from V and 3 bases from J, leaving 9 bases between.

This rearrangement joins TRBV6-1 to TRBJ2-2; TRBD2 is a possible D gene (6 bases). Germline-derived CDR1 and CDR2 are MNHNS and SASEGT. The V end was cut by 5 bases, the J end by 5 bases, with 15 bases between. This CDR3 is built from 15 residues. The CDR3 nucleotides are TGTGCCAGCAGTCCGCTAGCGAAGGGAACCGGGGAGCTGTTTTTT. This gives the protein CASSPLAKGTGELFF.